These 6 T cell receptor beta chains were all obtained from the same sample, sequenced in a study of CD8+CD57+ T cells in acquired aplastic anemia (dated by TCRdb to 2017 to 2018). The listed sequencing device is Illumina HiSeq 2000. Genomic DNA served as template for TCR beta VDJ combination and CDR3 sequence profiling. TCRdb reprocessing: public reads trimmed at Q25 with fastp, clones called with MiXCR, in-frame beta chains kept. Each entry is one CDR3 protein sequence, shown with its most common DNA and genes. Here the sample has 200,000 or so distinct CDR3 sequences; roughly half occur a single time. The top ten constitute over 7.5% of the sample. The patients picked for sequencing were ones in whom flow cytometry had shown an expansion of CD8+CD57+ cells. Specimen: sorted CD4+, CD8+, or CD8+CD57+ T cells (not recorded which) from PBMCs. Source of these receptors: a human donor with aplastic anemia.

In its sample, this clonotype was seen many times. The chain couples TRBV24-1 to TRBJ2-2, with D possibly TRBD2 on 6 matching bases. Germline-derived CDR1 and CDR2 are KGHDR and SFDVKD. Trimming took 2 bases from V and 6 from J, leaving 12 bases between them. This CDR3 spans 15 amino acids. CDR3 bases: TGTGCCACCAGTGATTCCGGGAGTGCGGCCGGGGAGCTGTTTTTT. Protein: CATSDSGSAAGELFF.

This clonotype occurred many times. The chain joins TRBV7-2 to TRBJ2-5; the match to TRBD2 covers 14 bases. Trimming at V came to 5 bases and at J to 5 bases, leaving 4 bases not matched to a gene. The CDR3 loop spans 15 amino acids. In germline, CDR1 is SGHTA, CDR2 FQGNSA. This CDR3 reads CASSRLAGGMETQYF. In nucleotides, the CDR3 is TGTGCCAGCAGCCGACTAGCGGGAGGGATGGAGACCCAGTACTTC. The whole variable domain, remainder taken from reference TRBV7-2 and TRBJ2-5, is GAGVSQSPSNKVTEKGKDVELRCDPISGHTALYWYRQSLGQGLEFLIYFQGNSAPDKSGLPSDRFSAERTGGSVSTLTIQRTQQEDSAVYLCASSRLAGGMETQYFGPGTRLLVL.

Of note for this clonotype: The conserved final phenylalanine or tryptophan is absent from the CDR3, which likely points to a read error. The DNA is left out, because the CDR3 cannot be placed on it with certainty; the CDR3 is given as TCRdb lists it. This chain uses TRBV19 with TRBJ2-5. The germline gives CDR1 LNHDA, CDR2 SQIVND (reference sequence). The CDR3 numbers 8 amino acids, ends counted. CDR3 amino acids: CASSFKTY.

Ten or more counts support this clonotype. The chain carries TRBV6-1 and TRBJ1-1; 7 nucleotides align to TRBD1. Losses at the gene ends were 3 bases for V and 7 bases for J; bases not matched to a gene: 8. The CDR3 consists of 14 residues. Germline values: CDR1 MNHNS, CDR2 SASEGT. CDR3 sequence: CASSETGKLFEAFF. For the CDR3, the DNA is TGTGCCAGCAGTGAGACAGGGAAACTATTTGAAGCTTTCTTT.

The genes are TRBV7-3 and TRBJ1-2; D gene ambiguous. V lost 0 bases and J 8 bases, leaving 4 bases between the germline ends. The CDR3 extends over 11 amino acids. CDR1 SGHTA and CDR2 FQGTGA come from the germline V gene. Here the CDR3 DNA reads TGTGCCAGCAGCTTAACCCGGGGCTACACCTTC. It encodes CASSLTRGYTF.

This clonotype was seen a handful of times. CDR3: CASRDGTGKQPQHF. Written as DNA, the CDR3 is TGTGCCAGCAGGGATGGGACAGGGAAACAGCCCCAGCATTTT. The gene calls are TRBV5-4 and TRBJ1-5; 9 bases align to TRBD1. This CDR3 contains 14 residues. The germline V gene encodes CDR1 SGHNT and CDR2 YYREEE (reference sequence). V shed 5 bases and J 7 bases; nucleotides not matched to a gene: 7.